The rows below give T cell receptor beta chains drawn from one sample of a study of T cell responses to AZD1222 COVID-19 vaccine. Assay used: immunoSEQ multiplex PCR; TCRdb lists only in-frame clones, some missing. Here the sample spans approximately 220,000 clones, more than 85% being singletons. The sequencing used peripheral blood, collected on day 0 of MenACWY control vaccination. The source of these receptors is an adult in good health. Each CDR3 is given with its conserved first and last residue. D genes are given only for firm matches. Clone size is stated in some rows and not others, as once, few, many or a class when expanded.

size: -; J: TRBJ1-2; D: TRBD1; V: TRBV29-1; DNA: TGCAGCGTTGAAGCCCCGGGACAGGGGATGGGGGGCTACACCTTC; CDR3: CSVEAPGQGMGGYTF
size: -; J: TRBJ2-7; D: -; V: TRBV13; DNA: TGTGCCAGCAGCCGCAGGAGTGCCTACGAGCAGTACTTC; CDR3: CASSRRSAYEQYF
size: -; J: TRBJ2-2; D: TRBD1; V: TRBV6-5; DNA: TGTGCCAGCAGTTACTCTGACAGGGTCGTGACCGGGGAGCTGTTTTTT; CDR3: CASSYSDRVVTGELFF
size: -; J: TRBJ1-5; D: -; V: TRBV5-6; DNA: TGTGCCAGCAGCCGCCGTGGACGGTCCAATCAGCCCCAGCATTTT; CDR3: CASSRRGRSNQPQHF
size: -; J: TRBJ1-4; D: TRBD1; V: TRBV19; DNA: TGTGCCAGTAGTATAGAGACAGGGCTTCGAGAAAAACTGTTTTTT; CDR3: CASSIETGLREKLFF
size: -; J: TRBJ2-5; D: -; V: TRBV25-1; DNA: TGTGCCAGCAGTGAAGGGAGTGGCCGAAGCCTTTCGGAGACCCAGTACTTC; CDR3: CASSEGSGRSLSETQYF
size: -; J: TRBJ1-5; D: -; V: TRBV6-5; DNA: TGTGCCAGCAGACCCGGGACTCAGCCCCAGCATTTT; CDR3: CASRPGTQPQHF
size: -; J: TRBJ2-7; D: -; V: TRBV2; DNA: TGTGCCAGCAGTGATTTCCAGATTGTCTCCTACGAGCAGTACTTC; CDR3: CASSDFQIVSYEQYF
size: -; J: TRBJ2-7; D: -; V: TRBV11-3; DNA: TGTGCCAGCAGCTTAGAGGGTACCTACGAGCAGTACTTC; CDR3: CASSLEGTYEQYF
size: once; J: TRBJ2-2; D: -; V: TRBV5-8; DNA: TGTGCCAGCAGCCCTCGGGGACAAACCACCGGGGAGCTGTTTTTT; CDR3: CASSPRGQTTGELFF
size: -; J: TRBJ2-1; D: TRBD1; V: TRBV5-1; DNA: TGCGCCAGCAGCTTGGGACAGGGGAGCGACAATGAGCAGTTCTTC; CDR3: CASSLGQGSDNEQFF
size: -; J: TRBJ1-3; D: TRBD1; V: TRBV9; DNA: TGTGCCATCTTACAGGGGCCGGGAAACACCATATATTTT; CDR3: CAILQGPGNTIYF
size: -; J: TRBJ1-4; D: -; V: TRBV4-1; DNA: TGCGCCAGCAGCCCCCTGGCAGAGGAAAAACTGTTTTTT; CDR3: CASSPLAEEKLFF
size: -; J: TRBJ1-1; D: TRBD1; V: TRBV19; DNA: TGTGCCAGTAGCTTCGCAGGGGGACTGAACACTGAAGCTTTCTTT; CDR3: CASSFAGGLNTEAFF
size: once; J: TRBJ2-5; D: TRBD1; V: TRBV29-1; DNA: TGCAGCGTTGAATCACAGGGGAGGACCCAGTACTTC; CDR3: CSVESQGRTQYF
size: -; J: TRBJ2-7; D: TRBD2; V: TRBV28; DNA: TGTGCCAGCAGTCGGGGGGGAGCCTACGAGCAGTACTTC; CDR3: CASSRGGAYEQYF